This T cell receptor (beta chain) was retrieved from a study of blood T cell repertoires in COVID-19. Turning to the study itself: COVID-19 samples from acute and convalescent phases originated in the United States, Italy and Spain.

Authors' data handling: Quantification of nucleated cells was approximated via reference gene primer amplification. This table comes from immunoSEQ multiplex PCR, and its TCRdb copy is limited to in-frame clones, with some not included. D and trimming were read from the DNA, whereas the V and J calls and clone size are those reported in that table. The data contain 97,000 or so clones, over 75% of them singletons. As to this clone: Other DNA sequences within the sample encode an identical CDR3.

The CDR3 is 13 amino acids. Trimming removed 4 bases at V and 1 base at J, with 8 bases between. The V gene's germline CDR1 is SGDLS and CDR2 YYNGEE. This receptor was identified in a man between 45 and 60 years old with acute or convalescent COVID-19. The sequenced sample was peripheral blood. V usage is TRBV9 and J usage is TRBJ1-2, with D perhaps TRBD1 (6 bases). The CDR3: CASSPDSNYGYTF. CDR3 nucleotides: TGTGCCAGCAGCCCGGACAGTAACTATGGCTACACCTTC.